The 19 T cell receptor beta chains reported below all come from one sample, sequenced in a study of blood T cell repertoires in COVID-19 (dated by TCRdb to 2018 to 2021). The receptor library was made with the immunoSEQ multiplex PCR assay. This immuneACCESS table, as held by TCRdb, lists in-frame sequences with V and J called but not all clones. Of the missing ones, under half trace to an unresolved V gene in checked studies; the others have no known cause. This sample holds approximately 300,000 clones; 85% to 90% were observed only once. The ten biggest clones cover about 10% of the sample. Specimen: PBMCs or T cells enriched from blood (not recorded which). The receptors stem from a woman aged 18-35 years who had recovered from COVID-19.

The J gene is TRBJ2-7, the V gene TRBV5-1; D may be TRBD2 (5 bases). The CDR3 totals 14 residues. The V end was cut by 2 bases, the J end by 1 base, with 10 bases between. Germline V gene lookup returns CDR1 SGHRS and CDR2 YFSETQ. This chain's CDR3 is CASSLGLESYEQYF. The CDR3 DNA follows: TGCGCCAGCAGCTTAGGACTGGAATCCTACGAGCAGTACTTC.

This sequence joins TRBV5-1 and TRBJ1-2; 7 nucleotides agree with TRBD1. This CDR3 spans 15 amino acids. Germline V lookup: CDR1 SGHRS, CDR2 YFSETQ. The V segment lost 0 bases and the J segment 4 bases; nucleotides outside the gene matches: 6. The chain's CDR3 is CASSLAPGGIYGYTF. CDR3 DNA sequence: TGCGCCAGCAGCTTGGCACCAGGGGGTATCTATGGCTACACCTTC.

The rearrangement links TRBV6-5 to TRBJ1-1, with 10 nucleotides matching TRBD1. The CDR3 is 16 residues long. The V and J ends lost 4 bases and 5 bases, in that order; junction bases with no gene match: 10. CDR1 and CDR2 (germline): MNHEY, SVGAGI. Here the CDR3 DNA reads TGTGCCAGCAGTTTCCGACAGGGGGCTGGGAATACTGAAGCTTTCTTT. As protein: CASSFRQGAGNTEAFF.

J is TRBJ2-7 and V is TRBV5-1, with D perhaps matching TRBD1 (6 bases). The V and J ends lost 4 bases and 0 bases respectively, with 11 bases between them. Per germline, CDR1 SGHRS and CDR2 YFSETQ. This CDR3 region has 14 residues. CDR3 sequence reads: CASSIDRISYEQYF. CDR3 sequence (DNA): TGCGCCAGCAGCATTGACAGGATCTCCTACGAGCAGTACTTC.

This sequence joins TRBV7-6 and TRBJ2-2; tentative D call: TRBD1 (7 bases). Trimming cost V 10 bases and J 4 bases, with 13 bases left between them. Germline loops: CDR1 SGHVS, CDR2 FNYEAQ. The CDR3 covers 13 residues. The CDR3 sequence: CAIRGAGTGELFF. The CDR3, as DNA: TGTGCCATCAGGGGGGCGGGCACCGGGGAGCTGTTTTTT.

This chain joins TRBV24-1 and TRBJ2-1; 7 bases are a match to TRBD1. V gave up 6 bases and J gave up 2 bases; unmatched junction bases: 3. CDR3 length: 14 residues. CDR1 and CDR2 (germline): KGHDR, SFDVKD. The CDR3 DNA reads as TGTGCCACCAGTACAGGGGCACCCTACAATGAGCAGTTCTTC. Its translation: CATSTGAPYNEQFF.

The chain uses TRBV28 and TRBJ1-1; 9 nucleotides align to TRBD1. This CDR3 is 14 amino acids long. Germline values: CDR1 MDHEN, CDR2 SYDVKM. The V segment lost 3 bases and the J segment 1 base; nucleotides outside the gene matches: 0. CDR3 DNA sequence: TGTGCCAGCAGTTTGGGACAGGGGAACACTGAAGCTTTCTTT. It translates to CASSLGQGNTEAFF.

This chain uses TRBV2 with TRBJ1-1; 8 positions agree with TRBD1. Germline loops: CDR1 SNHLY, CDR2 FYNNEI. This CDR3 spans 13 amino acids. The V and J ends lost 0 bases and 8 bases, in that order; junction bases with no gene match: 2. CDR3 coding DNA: TGTGCCAGCAGTGAAGCAAGGACAGGGGAAGCTTTCTTT. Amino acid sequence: CASSEARTGEAFF.

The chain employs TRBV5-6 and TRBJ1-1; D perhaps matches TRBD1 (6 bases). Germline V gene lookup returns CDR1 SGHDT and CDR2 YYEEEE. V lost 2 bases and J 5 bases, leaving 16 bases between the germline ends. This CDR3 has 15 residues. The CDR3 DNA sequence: TGTGCCAGCAGCTTCGAACAGGGTGGGCCAACTGAAGCTTTCTTT. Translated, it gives CASSFEQGGPTEAFF.

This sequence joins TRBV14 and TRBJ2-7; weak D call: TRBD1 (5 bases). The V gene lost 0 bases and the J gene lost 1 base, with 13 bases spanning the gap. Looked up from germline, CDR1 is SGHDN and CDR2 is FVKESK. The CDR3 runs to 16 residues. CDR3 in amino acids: CASSQDSTGLSYEQYF. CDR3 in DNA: TGTGCCAGCAGCCAAGATTCCACAGGTTTGTCCTACGAGCAGTACTTC.

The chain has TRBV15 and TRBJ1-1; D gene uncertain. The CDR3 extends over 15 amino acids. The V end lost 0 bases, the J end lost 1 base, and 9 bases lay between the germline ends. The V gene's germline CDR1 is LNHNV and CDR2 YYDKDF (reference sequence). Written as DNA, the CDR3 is TGTGCCACCAGCAGAGATCGGCGGCGGAACACTGAAGCTTTCTTT. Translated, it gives CATSRDRRRNTEAFF.

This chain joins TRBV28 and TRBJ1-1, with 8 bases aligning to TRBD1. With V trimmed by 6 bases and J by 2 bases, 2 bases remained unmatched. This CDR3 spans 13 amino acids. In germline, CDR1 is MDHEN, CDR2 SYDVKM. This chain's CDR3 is CASRTGGNTEAFF. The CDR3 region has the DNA TGTGCCAGCAGAACAGGGGGTAACACTGAAGCTTTCTTT.

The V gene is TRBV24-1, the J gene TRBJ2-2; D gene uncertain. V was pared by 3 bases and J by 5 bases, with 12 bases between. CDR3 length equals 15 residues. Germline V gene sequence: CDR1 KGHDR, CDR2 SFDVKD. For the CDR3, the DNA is TGTGCCACCAGTGATCGCGCTCCAGGTACCGGGGAGCTGTTTTTT. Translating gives CATSDRAPGTGELFF.

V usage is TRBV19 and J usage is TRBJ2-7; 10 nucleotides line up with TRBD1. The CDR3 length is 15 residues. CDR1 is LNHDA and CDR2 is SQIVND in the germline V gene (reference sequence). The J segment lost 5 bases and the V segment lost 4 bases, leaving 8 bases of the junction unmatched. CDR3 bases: TGTGCCAGTAGTAACCCGGGACAGGGGAGCAACGAGCAGTACTTC. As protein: CASSNPGQGSNEQYF.

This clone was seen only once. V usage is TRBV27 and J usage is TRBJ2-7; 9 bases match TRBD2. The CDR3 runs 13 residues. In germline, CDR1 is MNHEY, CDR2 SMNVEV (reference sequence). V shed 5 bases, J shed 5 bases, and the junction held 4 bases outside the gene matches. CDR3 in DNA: TGTGCCAGCAGTAGCCTAGCGGGAAACGAGCAGTACTTC. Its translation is CASSSLAGNEQYF.

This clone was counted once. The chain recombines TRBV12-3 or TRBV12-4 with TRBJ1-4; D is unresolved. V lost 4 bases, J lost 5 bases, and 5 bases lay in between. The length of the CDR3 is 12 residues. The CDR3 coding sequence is TGTGCCAGCAGTTCCCTAAATGAAAAACTGTTTTTT. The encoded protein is CASSSLNEKLFF.

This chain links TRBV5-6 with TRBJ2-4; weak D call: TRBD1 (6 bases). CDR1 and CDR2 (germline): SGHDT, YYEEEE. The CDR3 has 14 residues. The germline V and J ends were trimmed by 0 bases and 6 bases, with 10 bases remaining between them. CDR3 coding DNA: TGTGCCAGCAGCTTGGTAGGGACAATAAACATTCAGTACTTC. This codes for CASSLVGTINIQYF.

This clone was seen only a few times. The CDR3 reads CASSSQPGGYNEQFF. CDR3 DNA: TGTGCCAGCAGCTCCCAGCCGGGGGGATACAATGAGCAGTTCTTC. The chain links TRBV11-2 to TRBJ2-1, with 7 nucleotides matching TRBD2. Losses at the gene ends were 4 bases for V and 4 bases for J; bases not matched to a gene: 7. The CDR3 runs 15 residues. CDR1 is SGHAT and CDR2 is FQNNGV in the germline V gene.

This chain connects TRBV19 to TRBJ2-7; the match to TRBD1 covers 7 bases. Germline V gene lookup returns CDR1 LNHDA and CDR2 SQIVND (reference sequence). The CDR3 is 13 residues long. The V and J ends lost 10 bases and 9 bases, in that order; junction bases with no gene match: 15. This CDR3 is CAIQTWPDRAQYF. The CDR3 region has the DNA TGTGCCATTCAAACATGGCCCGACAGGGCGCAGTACTTC. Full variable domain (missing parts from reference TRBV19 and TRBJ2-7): DGGITQSPKYLFRKEGQNVTLSCEQNLNHDAMYWYRQDPGQGLRLIYYSQIVNDFQKGDIAEGYSVSREKKESFPLTVTSAQKNPTAFYLCAIQTWPDRAQYFGPGTRLTVT.